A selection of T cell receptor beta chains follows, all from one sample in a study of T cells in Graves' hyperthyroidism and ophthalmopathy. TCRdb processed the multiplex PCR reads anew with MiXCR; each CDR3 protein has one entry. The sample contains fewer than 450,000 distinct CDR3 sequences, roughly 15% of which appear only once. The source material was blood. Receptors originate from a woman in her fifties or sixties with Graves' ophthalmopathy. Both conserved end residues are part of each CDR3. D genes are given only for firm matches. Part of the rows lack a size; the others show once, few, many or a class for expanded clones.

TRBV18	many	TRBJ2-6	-	TGTGCCAGCTCAGAGGCGCTAGCTCCAGGGGCCAACGTCCTGACTTTC	CASSEALAPGANVLTF
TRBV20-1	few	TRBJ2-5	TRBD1	TGCAGTGCTGGACAGGTACAAGAGACCCAGTACTTC	CSAGQVQETQYF
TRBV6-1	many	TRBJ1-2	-	TGTGCCACCCGACATGGAGCTAACTATGGCTACACCTTC	CATRHGANYGYTF
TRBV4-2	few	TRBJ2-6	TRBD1	TGTGCCAGCAGCCAAGAGGGACAGGGCCTCGCCAACGTCCTGACTTTC	CASSQEGQGLANVLTF
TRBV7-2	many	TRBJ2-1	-	TGTGCCAGCAGCCGGTTACGGGGTTACAATGAGCAGTTCTTC	CASSRLRGYNEQFF
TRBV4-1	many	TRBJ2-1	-	TGCGCCAGCAGCCACCTCCGGGGCCTCATGGGGCAGTTCTTC	CASSHLRGLMGQFF
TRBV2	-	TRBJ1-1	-	TGTGCCAGCAGTGAAATTTCTTTGGGCAGTAATGAAGCTTTCTTT	CASSEISLGSNEAFF
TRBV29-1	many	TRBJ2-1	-	TGCAGCGTCCACGGGTTACTACCCTACAATGAGCAGTTCTTC	CSVHGLLPYNEQFF
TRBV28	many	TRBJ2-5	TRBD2	TGTGCCAGCAGTCCAACAAGCGGGAGCGGAGAGACCCAGTACTTC	CASSPTSGSGETQYF
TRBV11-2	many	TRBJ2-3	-	TGTGCCAGCAGCCCCGGGACGGCCACTTTAGATACGCAGTATTTT	CASSPGTATLDTQYF
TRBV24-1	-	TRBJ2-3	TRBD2	TGTGCCACCAGTGCCCCGACTAGCGGGAAGGGAGATACGCAGTATTTT	CATSAPTSGKGDTQYF
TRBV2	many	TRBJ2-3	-	TGTGCCAGCTCCTACGGGAGCACAGATACGCAGTATTTT	CASSYGSTDTQYF
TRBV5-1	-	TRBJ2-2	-	TGCGCCAGCAGTCCCGTGGATTCGGGTTTCGCCGGGGAGCTGTTTTTT	CASSPVDSGFAGELFF
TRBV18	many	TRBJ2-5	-	TGTGCCAGCTCACCCCGAGGAGAGACCCAGTACTTC	CASSPRGETQYF